This TCR beta chain was profiled in a study of graft-versus-host responses after intestinal transplantation. About the research overall: Recipients obtained multivisceral, liver-intestinal, or isolated intestinal transplants. For 3 to 4 years after anti-thymocyte globulin induction, all recipients took tacrolimus and steroids. Study-wide results and limits: Clonal ratios of graft-versus-host to host-versus-graft in allografts were high for patients exhibiting graft-donor T cell macrochimerism. Early after transplant, HvG clones declined as circulating GvH clones peaked.

Produced via immunoSEQ multiplex PCR; TCRdb's table is partial and in-frame only. The sample records some 120,000 clones, around 94% being singletons. This clone was observed a few times. The target antigen is unknown. The sequencing here drew on unstimulated CD4+ T cells sorted from spleen or lymph node cells, taken before intestinal transplant. The sequence came from a human donor who received an intestinal transplant.

CDR3 amino acids: CASSARTDIRNSPLHF. The CDR3 nucleotides are TGTGCCAGCAGTGCCCGGACCGATATACGTAATTCACCCCTCCACTTT. This chain joins TRBV27 and TRBJ1-6; D is uncertain. Germline lookup yields CDR1 MNHEY and CDR2 SMNVEV (reference sequence). V was clipped by 5 bases and J by 6 bases, with 17 bases between them. The CDR3 is 16 amino acids.